The entry below gives a single T cell receptor beta chain sequence along with its context. The data stem from a study of blood T cell repertoires in COVID-19. Produced via immunoSEQ multiplex PCR; TCRdb's table is partial and in-frame only. Of roughly 190,000 clones listed, approximately 84% are singletons. Sequencing used PBMCs or T cells enriched from blood (not recorded which). This TCR came from a woman aged 25 to 39 who had recovered from COVID-19.

CDR3 residues: CASGVNTGELFF. Written as DNA, the CDR3 is TGTGCCTCCGGAGTAAACACCGGGGAGCTGTTTTTT. The chain couples TRBV28 to TRBJ2-2; D not certain. V lost 11 bases, J lost 2 bases, and 9 bases lay in between. Germline CDR1 reads MDHEN; CDR2 reads SYDVKM. The CDR3 sequence is 12 residues long.